The 25 T cell receptor beta chains given below trace back to one sample, sequenced in a study of blood T cell repertoires in COVID-19. The assay was immunoSEQ multiplex PCR, and TCRdb's table has in-frame clones only and misses some. The repertoire consists of 180,000 or so clones, with 80% to 90% occurring once and the leading ten covering around 8.2%. Sequencing was carried out using peripheral blood. The receptors were gathered from a man in his sixties with acute or convalescent COVID-19.

Here the CDR3 DNA reads TGCAGTGCTAGTGCAGGCATCGCAACTAATGAAAAACTGTTTTTT. The encoded protein is CSASAGIATNEKLFF. The chain carries TRBV20-1 and TRBJ1-4; D not resolved. Trimming took off 3 bases at V and 0 bases at J, with 11 bases between the two ends. Germline CDR1 is DFQATT and CDR2 is SNEGSKA (reference sequence). The CDR3 contains 15 residues.

The chain has TRBV5-1 and TRBJ1-6, with 7 bases identical to TRBD1. Germline CDR1 is SGHRS and CDR2 is YFSETQ. The CDR3 is 14 amino acids. With 5 bases clipped from V and 8 bases from J, the junction kept 7 bases outside the gene matches. This CDR3 reads CASREGDRDSPLHF. CDR3 nucleotides: TGCGCCAGCAGGGAGGGGGACAGAGATTCACCCCTCCACTTT.

V is TRBV24-1 and J is TRBJ1-2, with 12 bases aligning to TRBD1. Germline-derived CDR1 and CDR2 are KGHDR and SFDVKD. The CDR3 contains 17 residues. V gave up 4 bases and J gave up 3 bases; unmatched junction bases: 8. The CDR3 coding sequence is TGTGCCACCAGTGACTCCCCGGGGACAGGGGGCGACTATGGCTACACCTTC. This codes for CATSDSPGTGGDYGYTF.

In this sample, this clone turned up once. The J gene is TRBJ2-3, the V gene TRBV2; D is possibly TRBD2 (5 bases). Germline V gene lookup returns CDR1 SNHLY and CDR2 FYNNEI. This CDR3 has 15 residues. The V gene lost 11 bases and the J gene lost 4 bases, with 22 bases spanning the gap. CDR3 in amino acids: CAYQGPGDHADTQYF. The CDR3 DNA sequence: TGTGCCTACCAAGGGCCCGGGGATCATGCAGATACGCAGTATTTT.

This chain connects TRBV7-2 to TRBJ1-2; no reliable D call. From germline, CDR1 is SGHTA and CDR2 FQGNSA. The CDR3 extends over 14 amino acids. The V gene lost 0 bases and the J gene lost 3 bases, with 8 bases spanning the gap. The CDR3 DNA is TGTGCCAGCAGCTTAGCGGTTACAGACTATGGCTACACCTTC. This gives the protein CASSLAVTDYGYTF.

V gene TRBV19 combines with J gene TRBJ1-1; D may be TRBD1 (5 bases). Trimming took 5 bases from V and 2 from J, leaving 18 bases between them. This CDR3 has 16 residues. Per germline, CDR1 LNHDA and CDR2 SQIVND (reference sequence). As DNA, the CDR3 is TGTGCCAGTAGTCCCCCGGGACGGGGGGGAAACACTGAAGCTTTCTTT. Amino acid sequence: CASSPPGRGGNTEAFF. The whole variable domain, filled in from reference TRBV19 and TRBJ1-1, reads DGGITQSPKYLFRKEGQNVTLSCEQNLNHDAMYWYRQDPGQGLRLIYYSQIVNDFQKGDIAEGYSVSREKKESFPLTVTSAQKNPTAFYLCASSPPGRGGNTEAFFGQGTRLTVV.

The V and J genes are TRBV5-1 and TRBJ2-4; 14 positions agree with TRBD2. The CDR3 spans 20 residues. V dropped 0 bases and J dropped 0; count of bases not matched to a gene: 8. Looked up from germline, CDR1 is SGHRS and CDR2 is YFSETQ. CDR3 sequence (DNA): TGCGCCAGCAGCTTGGCGGCGCGGGGGACTAGCGGGGGAGCCAAAAACATTCAGTACTTC. This sequence encodes CASSLAARGTSGGAKNIQYF.

This clone turned up a few times. V gene TRBV12-3 or TRBV12-4 combines with J gene TRBJ2-7; D gene ambiguous. Trimming took 2 bases from V and 6 from J, leaving 11 bases between them. The CDR3 contains 13 residues. Here the CDR3 reads CASSLFYGSEQYF. CDR3 coding DNA: TGTGCCAGCAGTTTATTTTACGGTAGCGAGCAGTACTTC.

The rearrangement links TRBV29-1 to TRBJ2-1, with D possibly matching TRBD2 (6 bases). The CDR3 is 14 amino acids. V dropped 3 bases and J dropped 0 bases, with 9 bases sitting between them. The germline CDR1 and CDR2 sequences are SQVTM and ANQGSEA. CDR3 nucleotides: TGCAGCGTTGATCCGGGGGACTCCTACAATGAGCAGTTCTTC. Its translation: CSVDPGDSYNEQFF.

The V gene is TRBV4-2, the J gene TRBJ2-7; no firm D call. This CDR3 is 13 amino acids long. Trimming took 0 bases from V and 4 from J, leaving 7 bases between them. The germline gives CDR1 LGHNA, CDR2 YNFKEQ. This CDR3 is CASSQEIAYEQYF. CDR3 nucleotide sequence: TGTGCCAGCAGCCAAGAAATCGCGTACGAGCAGTACTTC.

This chain uses TRBV16 with TRBJ2-2; D unclear. Germline loops: CDR1 KGHSY, CDR2 FQNENV. The CDR3 totals 15 residues. The V gene lost 1 base and the J gene lost 2 bases, with 8 bases spanning the gap. CDR3 DNA: TGTGCCAGCAGCCAATTTAGCTCAAACACCGGGGAGCTGTTTTTT. Translating it yields CASSQFSSNTGELFF.

The chain recombines TRBV19 with TRBJ1-1; 8 nucleotides line up with TRBD1. V gave up 6 bases and J gave up 7 bases; unmatched junction bases: 4. The length of the CDR3 is 12 residues. Per the germline V gene, CDR1 is LNHDA and CDR2 is SQIVND (reference sequence). CDR3 amino acids: CASSLGQGEAFF. The CDR3 nucleotides read TGTGCCAGTAGCCTCGGACAGGGTGAAGCTTTCTTT.

The chain uses TRBV28 and TRBJ1-1, with D uncertain. Germline V CDR1 and CDR2: MDHEN, SYDVKM. Trimming left V 4 bases short and J 4 bases short, with 7 bases between. The CDR3 is made up of 12 amino acids. CDR3 nucleotide sequence: TGTGCCAGCAGTTCCCTACTCACTGAAGCTTTCTTT. This gives the protein CASSSLLTEAFF.

This clone was detected only a few times. The J gene is TRBJ1-1, the V gene TRBV5-1, with D maybe TRBD1 (5 bases). Trimming left V 1 base short and J 2 bases short, with 15 bases between. Germline V gene data show CDR1 as SGHRS and CDR2 as YFSETQ. This CDR3 contains 16 residues. The CDR3 reads CASSLSLGRGNTEAFF. The CDR3 nucleotides are TGCGCCAGCAGCTTGAGTTTGGGGAGGGGTAACACTGAAGCTTTCTTT.

The CDR3 sequence is CASSVTQGWLNQPQHF. In DNA, the CDR3 is TGTGCCAGTAGTGTGACCCAGGGGTGGTTGAATCAGCCCCAGCATTTT. The rearrangement links TRBV19 to TRBJ1-5, with a weak D call TRBD1 (6 bases). Deletions cut 5 bases from V and 4 bases from J, with 18 bases between. The CDR3 extends over 16 amino acids. Per germline, CDR1 LNHDA and CDR2 SQIVND (reference sequence).

V and J are TRBV7-8 and TRBJ2-5, with D perhaps TRBD2 (7 bases). Per the germline V gene, CDR1 is SGHVS and CDR2 is FQNEAQ. With 4 bases removed from V and 4 bases from J, the gap between germline ends came to 16 bases. The CDR3 covers 15 residues. The CDR3 here is CASSWGGATGETQYF. DNA of the CDR3: TGTGCCAGCAGCTGGGGGGGGGCGACAGGAGAGACCCAGTACTTC. Using reference TRBV7-8 and TRBJ2-5 for the parts outside the CDR3, the full variable domain is GAGVSQSPRYKVAKRGQDVALRCDPISGHVSLFWYQQALGQGPEFLTYFQNEAQLDKSGLPSDRFFAERPEGSVSTLKIQRTQQEDSAVYLCASSWGGATGETQYFGPGTRLLVL.

CDR3 region: CASRKEGALSGNTIYF. DNA for the CDR3: TGTGCCAGCAGGAAGGAAGGGGCTCTCTCTGGAAACACCATATATTTT. The chain uses TRBV5-4 and TRBJ1-3, with a weak D call TRBD1 (5 bases). The CDR3 runs 16 residues. V lost 5 bases and J lost 0, with 15 bases in between. Germline V lookup: CDR1 SGHNT, CDR2 YYREEE (reference sequence). Filled out from reference TRBV5-4 and TRBJ1-3, the complete variable domain reads ETGVTQSPTHLIKTRGQQVTLRCSSQSGHNTVSWYQQALGQGPQFIFQYYREEENGRGNFPPRFSGLQFPNYSSELNVNALELDDSALYLCASRKEGALSGNTIYFGEGSWLTVV.

The genes are TRBV19 and TRBJ2-3, with D possibly TRBD1 on 5 matching bases. V lost 7 bases, J lost 2 bases, and 16 bases lay in between. The CDR3 loop spans 15 amino acids. Germline-derived CDR1 and CDR2 are LNHDA and SQIVND (reference sequence). The CDR3 DNA follows: TGTGCCAGTACCGTCGCAGGGCCCCCCACAGATACGCAGTATTTT. It codes for CASTVAGPPTDTQYF.

The chain recombines TRBV10-3 with TRBJ2-2, with 11 nucleotides matching TRBD1. Germline V CDR1 and CDR2: ENHRY, SYGVKD. There are 16 residues in the CDR3. Trimming removed 6 bases from V and 10 bases from J; junction bases left unmatched: 13. CDR3 bases: TGTGCCATCAGCCGCGGACAGGGGGCAGGTCCACAGGAGCTGTTTTTT. Protein product: CAISRGQGAGPQELFF.

The chain has TRBV15 and TRBJ2-4; D is possibly TRBD1 (5 bases). CDR3 length: 20 amino acids. Germline V gene lookup returns CDR1 LNHNV and CDR2 YYDKDF (reference sequence). V lost 0 bases and J lost 0, with 21 bases in between. The CDR3 DNA reads as TGTGCCACCAGCAGAGATAGGCTAGGGGCGCCCGAAATAGCCAAAAACATTCAGTACTTC. Its protein is CATSRDRLGAPEIAKNIQYF.

The chain has TRBV29-1 and TRBJ2-7, with D unclear. Trimming shortened V by 4 bases and J by 3 bases, and 7 bases separated the two germline ends. The CDR3 consists of 11 residues. From germline, CDR1 is SQVTM and CDR2 ANQGSEA. The CDR3 nucleotides read TGCAGCGTTGTAAAAAACTACGAGCAGTACTTC. The encoded protein is CSVVKNYEQYF.

The chain recombines TRBV15 with TRBJ1-2; D is ambiguous. This CDR3 is built from 12 residues. Trimming cost V 0 bases and J 7 bases, with 6 bases left between them. Per the germline V gene, CDR1 is LNHNV and CDR2 is YYDKDF (reference sequence). The CDR3 loop is CATSRDSSGYTF. In nucleotides, the CDR3 is TGTGCCACCAGCAGAGATTCTTCTGGCTACACCTTC. Based on the CDR3 plus reference TRBV15 and TRBJ1-2, the full variable domain is DAMVIQNPRYQVTQFGKPVTLSCSQTLNHNVMYWYQQKSSQAPKLLFHYYDKDFNNEADTPDNFQSRRPNTSFCFLDIRSPGLGDTAMYLCATSRDSSGYTFGSGTRLTVV.

The chain has TRBV28 and TRBJ1-2; 12 nucleotides match TRBD1. After removal of 5 bases from V and 7 bases from J, the junction contained 8 bases not matched to a gene. From germline, CDR1 is MDHEN and CDR2 SYDVKM. This CDR3 has 15 residues. CDR3 DNA: TGTGCCAGCAGTCCGATGGGACAGGGGGCCGGTGGCTACACCTTC. Translated: CASSPMGQGAGGYTF.

The chain carries TRBV12-3 or TRBV12-4 and TRBJ2-7; 7 nucleotides align to TRBD2. CDR3 size: 13 residues. J gave up 11 bases and V 1 base, and 8 bases lay outside the gene matches. The CDR3 region is CASSLGAGAGEYF. The CDR3 DNA is TGTGCCAGCAGTTTAGGGGCAGGCGCGGGGGAGTACTTC.

The chain combines TRBV19 with TRBJ1-4; D is ambiguous. The length of the CDR3 is 14 residues. Germline CDR1 LNHDA, CDR2 SQIVND (reference sequence). Trimming pared 5 bases from V and 6 bases from J, leaving 13 bases between. The CDR3 coding sequence is TGTGCCAGTAGTTTGCGATTGTTGTATGAAAAACTGTTTTTT. Translated, it gives CASSLRLLYEKLFF.